The sequence of this TCR beta chain was determined in a study of blood T cell repertoires in COVID-19. The method was immunoSEQ multiplex PCR; TCRdb's version includes in-frame clones alone and lacks a portion of them. Of fewer than 120,000 clones in the sample, roughly nine tenths were seen once. Sequencing was done on a sample of peripheral blood. The sequence came from a human donor in a cohort sampled during active COVID-19.

The CDR3 loop is CSGDREETQYF. CDR3 sequence (DNA): TGCAGCGGGGACAGGGAAGAGACCCAGTACTTC. V is TRBV29-1 and J is TRBJ2-5; TRBD1 aligns across 9 bases. Per the germline V gene, CDR1 is SQVTM and CDR2 is ANQGSEA. The CDR3 totals 11 residues. V shed 7 bases, J shed 3 bases, and the junction held 0 bases outside the gene matches. Based on the CDR3 plus reference TRBV29-1 and TRBJ2-5, the full variable domain is SAVISQKPSRDICQRGTSLTIQCQVDSQVTMMFWYRQQPGQSLTLIATANQGSEATYESGFVIDKFPISRPNLTFSTLTVSNMSPEDSSIYLCSGDREETQYFGPGTRLLVL.